This T cell receptor (beta chain) was identified in a study of T cell changes during pregnancy in multiple sclerosis. The table came from immunoSEQ multiplex PCR; TCRdb's copy has only in-frame clones and leaves some out. Altogether roughly 83,000 clones are present, about 89% being singletons, with the ten largest covering 3% to 4%. Germline CDR1 is SEHNR and CDR2 is FQNEAQ (reference sequence). Germline trimming cut 5 bases from V and 2 bases from J; bases unmatched to any gene: 12. This CDR3 has 17 amino acids. This TCR was sampled from a female donor in good health, serving as a control in a pregnancy study. Some clones in this sample may be carry-over from other donors' samples. This chain links TRBV7-9 with TRBJ2-7; 10 nucleotides agree with TRBD2. Material: PBMCs, obtained in the first trimester of pregnancy. The CDR3 protein is CASSPRWTSGPAYEQYF. The CDR3 DNA sequence: TGTGCCAGCAGCCCCCGTTGGACTAGCGGACCGGCCTACGAGCAGTACTTC.